This paragraph reports one T cell receptor beta chain. Its antigen is not identified. Germline V CDR1 and CDR2: SQVTM, ANQGSEA. Trimming at V came to 3 bases and at J to 5 bases, leaving 7 bases not matched to a gene. The CDR3 consists of 13 residues. The sample belongs to a study of T cells in localized non-small cell lung cancer. General study results and limits: Tumor samples were not multi-region, leaving intratumor heterogeneity unexcluded. Exceeding tumor, uninvolved adjacent lung had the highest T cell clonality. With higher T cell density in blood came longer overall survival.

Some clones are missing from TCRdb's copy, which holds only in-frame ones; the method was immunoSEQ multiplex PCR. The sample holds just under 35,000 clones, about 91% seen once. The clonotype was recovered from a female donor of 60 years or more with stage II lung adenocarcinoma. Sequencing was performed on peripheral blood mononuclear cells, taken before any cancer treatment. The chain couples TRBV29-1 to TRBJ2-7, with 7 bases fitting TRBD2. CDR3 region: CSVEPPGRDEQYF. In DNA form, the CDR3 reads TGCAGCGTTGAGCCCCCAGGGAGGGACGAGCAGTACTTC.